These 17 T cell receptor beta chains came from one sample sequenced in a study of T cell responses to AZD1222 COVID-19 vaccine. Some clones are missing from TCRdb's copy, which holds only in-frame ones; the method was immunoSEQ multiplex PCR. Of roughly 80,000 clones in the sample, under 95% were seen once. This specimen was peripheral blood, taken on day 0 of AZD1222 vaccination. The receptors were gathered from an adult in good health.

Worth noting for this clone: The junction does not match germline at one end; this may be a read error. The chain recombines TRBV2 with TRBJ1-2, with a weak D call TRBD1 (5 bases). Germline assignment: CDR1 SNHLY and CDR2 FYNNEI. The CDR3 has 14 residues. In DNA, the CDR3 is TGTGCCAGCAGTGCATCCGGGGGGAACTATCGCTACACCTTC. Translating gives CASSASGGNYRYTF.

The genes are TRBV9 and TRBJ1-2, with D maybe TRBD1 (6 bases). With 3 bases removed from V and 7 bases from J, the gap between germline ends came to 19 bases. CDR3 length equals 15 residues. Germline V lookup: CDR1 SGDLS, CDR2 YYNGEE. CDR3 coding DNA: TGTGCCAGCAGCGGAACCGGGACAATTATGGGTGGCTACACCTTC. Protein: CASSGTGTIMGGYTF.

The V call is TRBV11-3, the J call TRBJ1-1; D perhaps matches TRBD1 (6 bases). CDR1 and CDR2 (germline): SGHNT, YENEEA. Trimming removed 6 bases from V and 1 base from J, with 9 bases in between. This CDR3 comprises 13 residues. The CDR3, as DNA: TGTGCCAGCAGTCAGGGGTGGAACACTGAAGCTTTCTTT. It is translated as CASSQGWNTEAFF. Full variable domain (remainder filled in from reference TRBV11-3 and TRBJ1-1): EAGVVQSPRYKIIEKKQPVAFWCNPISGHNTLYWYLQNLGQGPELLIRYENEEAVDDSQLPKDRFSAERLKGVDSTLKIQPAELGDSAVYLCASSQGWNTEAFFGQGTRLTVV.

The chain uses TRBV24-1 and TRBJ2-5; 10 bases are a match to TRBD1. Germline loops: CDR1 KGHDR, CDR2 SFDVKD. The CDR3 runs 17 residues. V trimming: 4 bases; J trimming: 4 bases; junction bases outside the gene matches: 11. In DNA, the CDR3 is TGTGCCACCAGTGACCCGTCCGGGACAGGGGTTATAGAGACCCAGTACTTC. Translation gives CATSDPSGTGVIETQYF.

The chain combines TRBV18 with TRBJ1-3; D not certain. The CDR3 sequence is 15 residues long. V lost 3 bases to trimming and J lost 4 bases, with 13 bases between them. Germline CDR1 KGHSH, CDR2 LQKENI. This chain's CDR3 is CASSPDSGYGNTIYF. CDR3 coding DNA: TGTGCCAGCTCACCCGACTCCGGGTACGGAAACACCATATATTTT.

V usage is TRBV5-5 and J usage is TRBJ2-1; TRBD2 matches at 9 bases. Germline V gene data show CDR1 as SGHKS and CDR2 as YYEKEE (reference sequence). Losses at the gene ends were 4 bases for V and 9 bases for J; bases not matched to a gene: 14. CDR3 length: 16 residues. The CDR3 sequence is CASSPGVAGDSGEQFF. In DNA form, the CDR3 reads TGTGCCAGCAGCCCGGGGGTAGCGGGGGATTCGGGTGAGCAGTTCTTC.

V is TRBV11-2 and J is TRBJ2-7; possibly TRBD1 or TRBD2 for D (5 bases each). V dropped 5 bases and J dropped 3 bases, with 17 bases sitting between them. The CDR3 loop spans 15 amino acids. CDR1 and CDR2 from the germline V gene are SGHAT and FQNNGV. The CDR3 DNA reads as TGTGCCAGCAGCGCCGTATCGGGACGCAACTACGAGCAGTACTTC. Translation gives CASSAVSGRNYEQYF.

This CDR3 reads CASSLDTMNTEAFF. CDR3 sequence (DNA): TGTGCCAGCAGCTTAGATACTATGAACACTGAAGCTTTCTTT. The chain is built from TRBV11-1 and TRBJ1-1; D not resolved. The CDR3 consists of 14 residues. The V end was cut by 1 base, the J end by 0 bases, with 6 bases between. CDR1 is SGHAT and CDR2 is FQDESV in the germline V gene (reference sequence). The full variable domain, in which reference TRBV11-1 and TRBJ1-1 provide the parts outside the CDR3, is EAEVAQSPRYKITEKSQAVAFWCDPISGHATLYWYRQILGQGPELLVQFQDESVVDDSQLPKDRFSAERLKGVDSTLKIQPAELGDSAMYLCASSLDTMNTEAFFGQGTRLTVV.

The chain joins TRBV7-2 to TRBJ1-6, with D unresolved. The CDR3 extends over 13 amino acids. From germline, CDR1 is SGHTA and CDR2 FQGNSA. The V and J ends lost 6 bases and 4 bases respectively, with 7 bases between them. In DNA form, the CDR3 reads TGTGCCAGCAGTGAGGGTTATAATTCACCCCTCCACTTT. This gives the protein CASSEGYNSPLHF.

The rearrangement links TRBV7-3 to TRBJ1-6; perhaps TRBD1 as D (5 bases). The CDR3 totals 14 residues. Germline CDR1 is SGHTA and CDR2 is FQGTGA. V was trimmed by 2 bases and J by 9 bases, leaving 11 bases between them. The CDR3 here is CASSLGQGSSPLHF. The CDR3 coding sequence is TGTGCCAGCAGCTTAGGTCAGGGAAGTTCACCCCTCCACTTT.

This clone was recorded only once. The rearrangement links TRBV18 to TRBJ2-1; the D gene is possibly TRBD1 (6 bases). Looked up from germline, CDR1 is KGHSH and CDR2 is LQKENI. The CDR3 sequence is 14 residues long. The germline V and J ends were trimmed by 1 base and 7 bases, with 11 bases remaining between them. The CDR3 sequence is CASSPLTQGNEQFF. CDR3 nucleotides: TGTGCCAGCTCACCACTTACTCAGGGGAATGAGCAGTTCTTC.

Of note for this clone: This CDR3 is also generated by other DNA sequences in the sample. The DNA for the CDR3 is TGTGCCAGCAGTGAGGAGGGTGACACTGAAGCTTTCTTT. As protein: CASSEEGDTEAFF. The rearrangement joins TRBV2 to TRBJ1-1; D is ambiguous. Germline CDR1 and CDR2: SNHLY and FYNNEI. This CDR3 comprises 13 residues. V was pared by 3 bases and J by 3 bases, with 8 bases between.

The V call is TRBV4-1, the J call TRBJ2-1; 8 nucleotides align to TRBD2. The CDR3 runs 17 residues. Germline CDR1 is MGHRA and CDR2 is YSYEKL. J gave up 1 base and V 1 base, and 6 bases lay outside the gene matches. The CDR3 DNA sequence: TGCGCCAGCAGCCAAGTGGCCAGCGGGAGATCCTACAATGAGCAGTTCTTC. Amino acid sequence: CASSQVASGRSYNEQFF.

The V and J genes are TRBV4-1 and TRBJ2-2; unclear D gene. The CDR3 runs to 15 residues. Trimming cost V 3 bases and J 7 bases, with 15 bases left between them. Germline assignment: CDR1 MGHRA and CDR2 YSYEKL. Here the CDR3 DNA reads TGCGCCAGCAGCCAGGGAAGCCAGCGAAGCGGGGAGCTGTTTTTT. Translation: CASSQGSQRSGELFF.

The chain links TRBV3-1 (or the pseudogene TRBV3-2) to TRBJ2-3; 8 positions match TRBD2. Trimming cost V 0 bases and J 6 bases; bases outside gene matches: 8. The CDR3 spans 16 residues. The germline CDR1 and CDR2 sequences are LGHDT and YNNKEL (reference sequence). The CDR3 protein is CASSQDRGGGHDTQYF. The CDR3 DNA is TGTGCCAGCAGCCAAGATCGGGGGGGAGGGCACGATACGCAGTATTTT.

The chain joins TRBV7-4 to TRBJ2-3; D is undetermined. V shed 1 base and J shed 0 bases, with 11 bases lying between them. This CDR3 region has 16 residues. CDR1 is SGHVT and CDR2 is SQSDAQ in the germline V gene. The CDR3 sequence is CASSLDGTKSTDTQYF. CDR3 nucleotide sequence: TGTGCCAGCAGCTTAGACGGCACAAAGAGCACAGATACGCAGTATTTT. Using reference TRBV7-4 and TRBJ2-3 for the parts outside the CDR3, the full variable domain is GAGVSQSPRYKVAKRGRDVALRCDSISGHVTLYWYRQTLGQGSEVLTYSQSDAQRDKSGRPSGRFSAERPERSVSTLKIQRTEQGDSAVYLCASSLDGTKSTDTQYFGPGTRLTVL.

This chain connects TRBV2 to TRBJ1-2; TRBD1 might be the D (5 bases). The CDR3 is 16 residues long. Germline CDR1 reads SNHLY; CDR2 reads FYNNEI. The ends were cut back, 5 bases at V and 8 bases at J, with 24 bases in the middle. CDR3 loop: CASSPIPGLTAKGYTF. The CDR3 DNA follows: TGTGCCAGCAGTCCGATTCCGGGACTGACGGCTAAAGGCTACACCTTC.